Presented here are 14 T cell receptor beta chains from one specimen sequenced in a study of T cells in Graves' hyperthyroidism and ophthalmopathy. RNA transcripts provided the source from which TCR beta CDR3 regions were amplified. The primer set for the first-round RT-PCR of the TCR CDR3 was HTBI. A single record per CDR3 protein comes from TCRdb applying MiXCR to the multiplex PCR reads. The repertoire consists of approximately 480,000 distinct CDR3 sequences, with around 20% occurring once and the leading ten covering 26%. Input material: blood. The origin of the receptors is a man aged 18 to 35 with Graves' hyperthyroidism.

The V and J genes are TRBV19 and TRBJ2-5; D is ambiguous. Germline loops: CDR1 LNHDA, CDR2 SQIVND (reference sequence). This CDR3 has 11 residues. V dropped 5 bases and J dropped 9 bases, with 10 bases sitting between them. In DNA form, the CDR3 reads TGTGCCAGTAGTTCAGGCTGGGCCCAGTACTTC. It encodes CASSSGWAQYF. The entire variable domain, with the rest obtained from reference TRBV19 and TRBJ2-5, is as follows: DGGITQSPKYLFRKEGQNVTLSCEQNLNHDAMYWYRQDPGQGLRLIYYSQIVNDFQKGDIAEGYSVSREKKESFPLTVTSAQKNPTAFYLCASSSGWAQYFGPGTRLLVL.

This chain connects TRBV5-6 to TRBJ1-2; 10 bases align to TRBD1. CDR3 length equals 15 residues. CDR1 and CDR2 from the germline V gene are SGHDT and YYEEEE. V dropped 4 bases and J dropped 8; count of bases not matched to a gene: 11. Here the CDR3 DNA reads TGTGCCAGCAGCCTACGGGGACAGGGGACACTAGGCTACACCTTC. Translation gives CASSLRGQGTLGYTF.

This clonotype was detected many times. The CDR3 nucleotides read TGTGCCAGCAGCCAAGGTAGCGGGGCCTACGAGCAGTACTTC. It encodes CASSQGSGAYEQYF. The J gene is TRBJ2-7, the V gene TRBV27; TRBD2 matches at 8 bases. V shed 6 bases and J 2 bases; nucleotides not matched to a gene: 6. This CDR3 region has 14 residues. The germline gives CDR1 MNHEY, CDR2 SMNVEV (reference sequence).

This clonotype was counted ten times or more. V gene TRBV27 combines with J gene TRBJ2-7; TRBD1 agrees at 9 bases. Per germline, CDR1 MNHEY and CDR2 SMNVEV (reference sequence). This CDR3 contains 13 residues. The V segment lost 3 bases and the J segment 4 bases; nucleotides outside the gene matches: 1. CDR3 nucleotides: TGTGCCAGCAGTTTCGGGACAGGGTACGAGCAGTACTTC. Its protein product is CASSFGTGYEQYF.

This chain uses TRBV6-1 with TRBJ1-3; TRBD1 aligns across 7 bases. From germline, CDR1 is MNHNS and CDR2 SASEGT. The CDR3 is made up of 16 amino acids. The V segment lost 2 bases and the J segment 3 bases; nucleotides outside the gene matches: 7. DNA of the CDR3: TGTGCCAGCAGTGAAAAGGAGGGGGCCGGTGGAAACACCATATATTTT. It specifies CASSEKEGAGGNTIYF.

This clonotype was counted ten times or more. The chain combines TRBV28 with TRBJ2-5; 7 bases fit TRBD1. The trim removed 6 bases at V and 5 bases at J, leaving 15 bases unmatched. The V gene's germline CDR1 is MDHEN and CDR2 SYDVKM. The CDR3 length is 16 residues. CDR3 in amino acids: CASSRTLPGGVETQYF. The CDR3 DNA is TGTGCCAGCAGCCGGACTCTCCCAGGGGGAGTGGAGACCCAGTACTTC.

This clonotype was counted at least ten times. The V and J genes are TRBV13 and TRBJ1-2; D unresolved. Germline loops: CDR1 PRHDT, CDR2 FYEKMQ (reference sequence). The V and J ends lost 2 bases and 8 bases respectively, with 9 bases between them. CDR3 length: 12 residues. CDR3 sequence (DNA): TGTGCCAGCAGCTTACAAGGATGGGGCTACACCTTC. Protein sequence: CASSLQGWGYTF.

This clonotype was recorded many times. The chain is built from TRBV27 and TRBJ1-1; maybe TRBD1 (5 bases). Per germline, CDR1 MNHEY and CDR2 SMNVEV (reference sequence). The length of the CDR3 is 14 residues. V lost 9 bases and J lost 6, with 20 bases in between. Here the CDR3 DNA reads TGTGCCAGTTACGACAGAAATAGGGCCGCTGAAGCTTTCTTT. The encoded protein is CASYDRNRAAEAFF.

To note about this clonotype: A much larger clone sits a single nucleotide away, making a read error possible. The V and J genes are TRBV3-1 and TRBJ2-7; 8 bases map to TRBD2. Looked up from germline, CDR1 is LGHDT and CDR2 is YNNKEL (reference sequence). The CDR3 contains 15 residues. The CDR3 reads CTSSQGLAEYEEQYF. CDR3 nucleotides: TGTACCAGCAGCCAAGGACTAGCAGAGTACGAAGAGCAGTACTTC.

Only a few counts were recorded for this clonotype. This chain uses TRBV6-1 with TRBJ2-3; a possible D gene is TRBD1 (5 bases). Between the trimmed V and J ends, which lost 6 bases and 8 bases, there was a span of 21 bases. Germline CDR1 and CDR2: MNHNS and SASEGT. The CDR3 totals 15 residues. The CDR3 DNA is TGTGCCAGCAGAACTGGACACTCGCCTTTCGGTACGCAGTATTTT. Encoded protein: CASRTGHSPFGTQYF.

There are many counts of this clonotype. The rearrangement uses TRBV12-3 or TRBV12-4 and TRBJ1-2; 10 bases are shared with TRBD1. The J segment lost 3 bases and the V segment lost 4 bases, leaving 8 bases of the junction unmatched. The CDR3 is 16 amino acids. The CDR3 loop reads CASSSSPGTGDYGYTF. Written as DNA, the CDR3 is TGTGCCAGCAGTTCAAGTCCCGGGACAGGGGACTATGGCTACACCTTC.

This chain uses TRBV20-1 with TRBJ1-1; the D gene is possibly TRBD1 (6 bases). This CDR3 is 14 amino acids long. V lost 2 bases and J lost 4, with 14 bases in between. Germline V gene lookup returns CDR1 DFQATT and CDR2 SNEGSKA (reference sequence). The CDR3 loop is CSARLGASSTEAFF. The CDR3 DNA reads TGCAGTGCTAGATTGGGGGCGTCGAGCACTGAAGCTTTCTTT.

This clonotype was found many times. One end of the junction does not line up with germline, which may come from a read error. The gene calls are TRBV5-1 and TRBJ2-2, with 7 nucleotides matching TRBD1. This CDR3 has 15 residues. CDR1 is SGHRS, CDR2 YFSETQ, per germline. CDR3 amino acids: CASSLDRANTGELFF. In nucleotides, the CDR3 is TGTGCCAGCAGTTTAGACAGGGCTAACACCGGGGAGCTGTTTTTT.

The chain couples TRBV28 to TRBJ2-7, with TRBD1 matching 8 bases. V shed 2 bases and J 9 bases; nucleotides not matched to a gene: 3. Germline V gene data show CDR1 as MDHEN and CDR2 as SYDVKM. The CDR3 covers 12 residues. CDR3 nucleotide sequence: TGTGCCAGCAGTTTAACGGACAGGGCGCAGTACTTC. Translated, it gives CASSLTDRAQYF. The complete variable domain, with remaining parts taken from reference TRBV28 and TRBJ2-7, reads DVKVTQSSRYLVKRTGEKVFLECVQDMDHENMFWYRQDPGLGLRLIYFSYDVKMKEKGDIPEGYSVSREKKERFSLILESASTNQTSMYLCASSLTDRAQYFGPGTRLTVT.